The 13 T cell receptor beta chains listed next were all sequenced from one sample in a study of response to subunit inactivated influenza vaccine (dated by TCRdb to 2016 to 2019). The library was prepared using RT-PCR. TCRdb records Illumina HiSeq 2500 as the sequencer. TCRdb handled the public reads itself, with Q25 trimming in fastp and clone calling in MiXCR, and kept productive beta chains. When rows share a CDR3 protein, they turn into one entry using the most common DNA and genes. Here the sample has 300,000 to 350,000 distinct CDR3 sequences; 20% to 25% occur a single time. The ten largest clones capture roughly a tenth of the sample. Sample: PBMCs from blood, taken less than 22 months after vaccination. All receptors come from a man between 50 and 70 years old who received an inactivated influenza vaccine. Donor details come from another sample of the same person, matched by shared clones.

The rearrangement links TRBV25-1 to TRBJ2-7; D possibly corresponds to TRBD2 (6 bases). The CDR3 is 15 amino acids. CDR1 and CDR2 (germline): MGHDK, SYGVNS. The V gene lost 3 bases and the J gene lost 5 bases, with 17 bases spanning the gap. In DNA, the CDR3 is TGTGCCAGCAGTGACAGTGTTGGAGGGAGCGACGAGCAGTACTTC. Translation gives CASSDSVGGSDEQYF.

This clonotype was seen a few times. V usage is TRBV20-1 and J usage is TRBJ2-4; the D is unclear. V shed 4 bases and J shed 4 bases, with 2 bases lying between them. From germline, CDR1 is DFQATT and CDR2 SNEGSKA (reference sequence). The CDR3 has 10 amino acids. The CDR3 nucleotides read TGCAGTGCTAAGAAAAACATTCAGTACTTC. Encoded protein: CSAKKNIQYF.

The chain couples TRBV28 to TRBJ2-7; 14 positions agree with TRBD2. The CDR3 extends over 15 amino acids. The germline V gene encodes CDR1 MDHEN and CDR2 SYDVKM. V shed 6 bases, J shed 2 bases, and the junction held 3 bases outside the gene matches. This CDR3 reads CASRKTSGRAYEQYF. CDR3 DNA: TGTGCCAGCAGAAAGACTAGCGGGAGGGCCTACGAGCAGTACTTC. The variable domain in full, completed from reference TRBV28 and TRBJ2-7, reads DVKVTQSSRYLVKRTGEKVFLECVQDMDHENMFWYRQDPGLGLRLIYFSYDVKMKEKGDIPEGYSVSREKKERFSLILESASTNQTSMYLCASRKTSGRAYEQYFGPGTRLTVT.

Note on this clonotype: This CDR3 fails to terminate in the conserved phenylalanine or tryptophan, so it likely reflects a read error. V and J are TRBV20-1 and TRBJ1-6; no definite D call. The CDR3 has 15 residues. The germline V and J ends were trimmed by 3 bases and 0 bases, with 9 bases remaining between them. Germline CDR1 DFQATT, CDR2 SNEGSKA (reference sequence). The CDR3 region has the DNA TGCAGTGCTAGGAGGCAGAGCTCCTATAATTCACCCCTCCACTCT. It specifies CSARRQSSYNSPLHS.

This clonotype was observed a handful of times. This chain links TRBV12-3 or TRBV12-4 with TRBJ2-4, with D unresolved. The CDR3 is made up of 17 amino acids. V was trimmed by 3 bases and J by 0 bases, leaving 15 bases between them. CDR3 in amino acids: CASSLRSQLLAKNIQYF. DNA of the CDR3: TGTGCCAGCAGTTTGCGCAGTCAGCTCCTAGCCAAAAACATTCAGTACTTC.

The chain recombines TRBV3-1 with TRBJ1-3; 7 bases agree with TRBD1. Germline loops: CDR1 LGHDT, CDR2 YNNKEL (reference sequence). The CDR3 sequence is 14 residues long. The junction had 2 bases not matched to a gene; V was cut back by 4 bases and J by 2 bases. The CDR3 reads CASSLGTAGNTIYF. CDR3 nucleotide sequence: TGTGCCAGCAGCCTTGGGACAGCTGGAAACACCATATATTTT.

This clonotype was recorded many times. J is TRBJ1-2 and V is TRBV7-2; D might be TRBD1 (5 bases). Germline V gene data show CDR1 as SGHTA and CDR2 as FQGNSA. The CDR3 sequence is 14 residues long. The germline V and J ends were trimmed by 0 bases and 6 bases, with 11 bases remaining between them. In DNA form, the CDR3 reads TGTGCCAGCAGCTTAGCCGGGGGTAAGAATGGCTACACCTTC. This codes for CASSLAGGKNGYTF.

The chain has TRBV6-2 or TRBV6-3 and TRBJ1-5; D call uncertain. Germline values: CDR1 MNHEY, CDR2 SVGEGT. V shed 0 bases and J shed 6 bases, with 6 bases lying between them. This CDR3 contains 13 residues. For the CDR3, the DNA is TGTGCCAGCAGTTACTCCGAGCGTCAGCCCCAGCATTTT. Encoded protein: CASSYSERQPQHF.

The rearrangement joins TRBV27 to TRBJ2-1; the match to TRBD2 covers 7 bases. V lost 5 bases to trimming and J lost 4 bases; unmatched junction nucleotides: 2. The CDR3 length is 13 residues. Germline values: CDR1 MNHEY, CDR2 SMNVEV (reference sequence). This CDR3 reads CASSRDYYNEQFF. DNA of the CDR3: TGTGCCAGCAGTCGGGACTATTACAATGAGCAGTTCTTC.

Details on this clonotype: The junction departs from germline at one end; a sequencing error may be responsible. This chain links TRBV7-3 with TRBJ2-1, with D perhaps TRBD2 (5 bases). There are 16 residues in the CDR3. The V gene's germline CDR1 is SGHTA and CDR2 FQGTGA. This chain's CDR3 is CASSTHSGGSYNEQFF. CDR3 DNA: TGTGCCAGCAGCACCCATAGTGGAGGCTCCTACAATGAGCAATTCTTC.

To note about this clonotype: A read error is possible here, since a much larger clone lies one base away. The V and J genes are TRBV7-6 and TRBJ2-1, with D unresolved. The CDR3 extends over 11 amino acids. V lost 5 bases, J lost 5 bases, and 4 bases lay in between. Germline V CDR1 and CDR2: SGHVS, FNYEAQ. The CDR3 DNA is TGTGCCAGCAGCCAACACAATGAGCAGTTCTTC. It yields the protein CASSQHNEQFF.

This rearrangement joins TRBV20-1 to TRBJ2-1, with a possible D match to TRBD1 (7 bases). The V end was cut by 7 bases, the J end by 4 bases, with 11 bases between. This CDR3 region has 12 residues. Germline V CDR1 and CDR2: DFQATT, SNEGSKA (reference sequence). CDR3 bases: TGCAGTGTACAGGGGAGGTACAATGAGCAGTTCTTC. Amino acids: CSVQGRYNEQFF.

This clonotype was counted a few times. This chain links TRBV14 with TRBJ2-7; 7 nucleotides line up with TRBD2. CDR1 SGHDN and CDR2 FVKESK come from the germline V gene. V was clipped by 3 bases and J by 2 bases; unmatched bases: 10. The CDR3 is 16 amino acids. The chain's CDR3 is CASSHHGGRSTYEQYF. The CDR3, as DNA: TGTGCCAGCAGCCACCACGGCGGGAGATCCACCTACGAGCAGTACTTC.